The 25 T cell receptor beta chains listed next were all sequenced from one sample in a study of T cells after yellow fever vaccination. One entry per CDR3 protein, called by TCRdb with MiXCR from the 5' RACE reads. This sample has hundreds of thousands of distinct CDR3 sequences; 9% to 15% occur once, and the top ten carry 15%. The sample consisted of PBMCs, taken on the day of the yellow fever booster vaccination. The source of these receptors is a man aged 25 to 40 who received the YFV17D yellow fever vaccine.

The CDR3 is CASRASGTAAGGLGRSTQYF. Written as DNA, the CDR3 is TGTGCCAGCAGGGCGTCAGGGACAGCGGCGGGAGGGCTCGGGAGAAGTACGCAGTATTTT. The rearrangement joins TRBV27 to TRBJ2-3; 9 bases fit TRBD2. Germline CDR1 is MNHEY and CDR2 is SMNVEV (reference sequence). The CDR3 runs to 20 residues. V dropped 6 bases and J dropped 8; count of bases not matched to a gene: 27.

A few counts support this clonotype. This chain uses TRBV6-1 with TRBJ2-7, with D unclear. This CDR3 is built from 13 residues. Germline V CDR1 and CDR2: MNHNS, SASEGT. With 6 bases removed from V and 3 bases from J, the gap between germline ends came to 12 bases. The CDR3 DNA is TGTGCCAGCAGCCGGTCACCCAACTACGAGCAGTACTTC. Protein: CASSRSPNYEQYF.

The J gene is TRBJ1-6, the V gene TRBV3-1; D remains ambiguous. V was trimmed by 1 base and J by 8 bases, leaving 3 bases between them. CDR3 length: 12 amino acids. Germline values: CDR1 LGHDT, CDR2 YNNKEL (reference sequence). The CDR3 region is CASSQVDSPLHF. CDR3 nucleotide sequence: TGTGCCAGCAGCCAAGTGGATTCACCCCTCCACTTT.

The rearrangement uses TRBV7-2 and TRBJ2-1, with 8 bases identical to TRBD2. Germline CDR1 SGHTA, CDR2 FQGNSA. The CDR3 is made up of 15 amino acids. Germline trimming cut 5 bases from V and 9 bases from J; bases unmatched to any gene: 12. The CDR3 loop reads CASSPMVTSEGEQFF. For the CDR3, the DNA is TGTGCCAGCAGCCCTATGGTGACTAGCGAAGGTGAGCAGTTCTTC.

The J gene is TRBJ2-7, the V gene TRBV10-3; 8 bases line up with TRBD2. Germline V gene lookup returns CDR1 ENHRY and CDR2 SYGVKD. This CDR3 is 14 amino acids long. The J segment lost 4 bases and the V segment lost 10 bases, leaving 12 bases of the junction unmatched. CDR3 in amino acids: CATTPGGVQYEQYF. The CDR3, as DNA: TGTGCCACTACCCCGGGGGGGGTTCAATACGAGCAGTACTTC.

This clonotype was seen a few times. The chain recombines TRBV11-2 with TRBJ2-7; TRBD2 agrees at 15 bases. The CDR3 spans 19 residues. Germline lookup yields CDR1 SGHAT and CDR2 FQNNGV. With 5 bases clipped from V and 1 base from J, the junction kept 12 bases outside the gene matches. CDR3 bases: TGTGCCAGCAGCCCCCGGGGACTAGCGGGGGGACTCCAATCCTACGAGCAGTACTTC. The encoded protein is CASSPRGLAGGLQSYEQYF.

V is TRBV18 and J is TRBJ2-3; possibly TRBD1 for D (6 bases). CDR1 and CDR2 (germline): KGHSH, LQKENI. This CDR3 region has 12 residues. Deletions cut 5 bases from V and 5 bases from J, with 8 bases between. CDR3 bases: TGTGCCAGCTCATCACAGGGAGATACGCAGTATTTT. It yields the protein CASSSQGDTQYF.

The CDR3: CASSPRTSGQGAEETQYF. Here the CDR3 DNA reads TGTGCCAGCAGTCCACGAACATCGGGACAGGGGGCTGAAGAGACCCAGTACTTC. V is TRBV27 and J is TRBJ2-5, with 12 nucleotides matching TRBD1. CDR3 length equals 18 residues. Germline loops: CDR1 MNHEY, CDR2 SMNVEV (reference sequence). The J segment lost 3 bases and the V segment lost 5 bases, leaving 13 bases of the junction unmatched.

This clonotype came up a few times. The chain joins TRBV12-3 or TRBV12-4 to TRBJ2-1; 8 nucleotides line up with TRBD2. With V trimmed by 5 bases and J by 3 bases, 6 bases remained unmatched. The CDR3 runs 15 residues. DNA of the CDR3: TGTGCCAGCAGTCTGAGCGGGAGATTCTACAATGAGCAGTTCTTC. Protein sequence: CASSLSGRFYNEQFF.

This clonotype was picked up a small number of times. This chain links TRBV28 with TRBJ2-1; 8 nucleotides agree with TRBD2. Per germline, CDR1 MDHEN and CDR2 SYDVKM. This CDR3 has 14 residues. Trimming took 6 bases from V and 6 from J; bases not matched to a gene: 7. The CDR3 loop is CASRTGGSANEQFF. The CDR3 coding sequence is TGTGCCAGCAGGACGGGAGGGTCGGCCAATGAGCAGTTCTTC.

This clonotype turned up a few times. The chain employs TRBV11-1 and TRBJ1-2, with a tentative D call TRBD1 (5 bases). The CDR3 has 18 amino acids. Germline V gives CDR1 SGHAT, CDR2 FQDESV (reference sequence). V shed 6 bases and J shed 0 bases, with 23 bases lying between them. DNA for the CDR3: TGTGCCAGCAGTCCCCGGGACGTGGAGTCCCCGTCTAACTATGGCTACACCTTC. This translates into CASSPRDVESPSNYGYTF.

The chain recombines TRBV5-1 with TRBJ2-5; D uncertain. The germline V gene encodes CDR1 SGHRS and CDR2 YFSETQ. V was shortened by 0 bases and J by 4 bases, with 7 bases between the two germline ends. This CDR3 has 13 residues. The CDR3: CASSLAVAETQYF. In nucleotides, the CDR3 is TGCGCCAGCAGCTTGGCCGTCGCAGAGACCCAGTACTTC. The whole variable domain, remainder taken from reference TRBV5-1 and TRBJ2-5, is KAGVTQTPRYLIKTRGQQVTLSCSPISGHRSVSWYQQTPGQGLQFLFEYFSETQRNKGNFPGRFSGRQFSNSRSEMNVSTLELGDSALYLCASSLAVAETQYFGPGTRLLVL.

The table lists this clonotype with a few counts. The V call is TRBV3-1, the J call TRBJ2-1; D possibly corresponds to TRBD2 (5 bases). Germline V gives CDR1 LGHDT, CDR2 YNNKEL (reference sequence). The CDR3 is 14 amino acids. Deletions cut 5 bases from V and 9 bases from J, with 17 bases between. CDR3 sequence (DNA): TGTGCCAGCAGCGATTCAGCGGTATGGGGTGAGCAGTTCTTC. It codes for CASSDSAVWGEQFF.

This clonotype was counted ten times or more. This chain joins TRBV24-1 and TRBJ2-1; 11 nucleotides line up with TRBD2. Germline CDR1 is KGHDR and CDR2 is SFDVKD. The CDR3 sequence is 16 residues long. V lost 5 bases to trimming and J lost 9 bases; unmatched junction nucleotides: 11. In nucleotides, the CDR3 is TGTGCCACCAGTGTTAGCGGGAGGGCCGAGTCAAGTGAGCAGTTCTTC. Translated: CATSVSGRAESSEQFF.

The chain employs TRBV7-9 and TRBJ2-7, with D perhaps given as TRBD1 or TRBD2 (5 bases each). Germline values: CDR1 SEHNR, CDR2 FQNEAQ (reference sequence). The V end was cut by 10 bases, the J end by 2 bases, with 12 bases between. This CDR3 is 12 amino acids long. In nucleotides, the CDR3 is TGTGCCACTTCCGGGACCACCTACGAGCAGTACTTC. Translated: CATSGTTYEQYF.

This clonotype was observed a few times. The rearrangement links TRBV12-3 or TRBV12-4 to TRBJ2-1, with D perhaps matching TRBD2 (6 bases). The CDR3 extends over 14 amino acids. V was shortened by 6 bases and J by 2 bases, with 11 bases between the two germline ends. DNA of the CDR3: TGTGCCAGCAGCCTGGACTACCCCTACAATGAGCAGTTCTTC. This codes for CASSLDYPYNEQFF.

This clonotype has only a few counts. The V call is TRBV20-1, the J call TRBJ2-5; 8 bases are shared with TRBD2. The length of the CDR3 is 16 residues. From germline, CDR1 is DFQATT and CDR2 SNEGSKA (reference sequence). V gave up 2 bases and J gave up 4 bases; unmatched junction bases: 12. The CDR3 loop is CSARSRAGALSETQYF. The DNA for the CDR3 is TGCAGTGCTAGATCCAGAGCGGGAGCATTATCAGAGACCCAGTACTTC.

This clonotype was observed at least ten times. CDR3 coding DNA: TGTGCCAGCAGTTTATCGGGCCTGGGGTCCTACGAGCAGTACTTC. It is translated as CASSLSGLGSYEQYF. J is TRBJ2-7 and V is TRBV28; D is ambiguous. CDR1 and CDR2 from the germline V gene are MDHEN and SYDVKM. This CDR3 contains 15 residues. V gave up 1 base and J gave up 1 base, with 11 bases separating them. Using reference TRBV28 and TRBJ2-7 for the parts outside the CDR3, the full variable domain is DVKVTQSSRYLVKRTGEKVFLECVQDMDHENMFWYRQDPGLGLRLIYFSYDVKMKEKGDIPEGYSVSREKKERFSLILESASTNQTSMYLCASSLSGLGSYEQYFGPGTRLTVT.

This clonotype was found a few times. The CDR3 spells CASTPAGGGELFF. The CDR3 region has the DNA TGTGCCAGTACCCCGGCAGGGGGCGGGGAGCTGTTTTTT. J is TRBJ2-2 and V is TRBV19, with 7 bases fitting TRBD1. V lost 7 bases and J lost 7; bases outside the gene matches: 6. The CDR3 covers 13 residues. Germline CDR1 is LNHDA and CDR2 is SQIVND (reference sequence).

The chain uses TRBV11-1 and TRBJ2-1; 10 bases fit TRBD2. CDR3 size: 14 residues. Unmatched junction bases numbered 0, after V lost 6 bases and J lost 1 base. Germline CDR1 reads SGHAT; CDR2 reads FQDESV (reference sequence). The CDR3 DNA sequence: TGTGCCAGCAGGGGACTAGCGTCCTACAATGAGCAGTTCTTC. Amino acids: CASRGLASYNEQFF.

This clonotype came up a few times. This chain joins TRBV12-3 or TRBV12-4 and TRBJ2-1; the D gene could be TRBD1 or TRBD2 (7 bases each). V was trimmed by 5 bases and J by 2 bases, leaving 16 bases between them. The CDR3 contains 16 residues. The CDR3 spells CASSPRGGVTYNEQFF. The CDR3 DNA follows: TGTGCCAGCAGTCCCAGGGGGGGAGTAACCTACAATGAGCAGTTCTTC.

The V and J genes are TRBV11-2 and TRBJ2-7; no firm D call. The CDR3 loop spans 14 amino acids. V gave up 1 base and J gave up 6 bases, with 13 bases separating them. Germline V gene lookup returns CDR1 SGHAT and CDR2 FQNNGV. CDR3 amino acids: CASSLVSPFSEQYF. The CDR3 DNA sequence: TGTGCCAGCAGCTTAGTGTCCCCATTTTCCGAGCAGTACTTC.

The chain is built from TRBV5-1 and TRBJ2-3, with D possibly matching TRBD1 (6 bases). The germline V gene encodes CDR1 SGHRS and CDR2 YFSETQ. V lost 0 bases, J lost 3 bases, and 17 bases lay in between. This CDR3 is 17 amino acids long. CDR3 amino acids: CASSLVTGRALTDTQYF. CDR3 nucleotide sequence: TGCGCCAGCAGCTTGGTGACAGGACGGGCTTTGACAGATACGCAGTATTTT.

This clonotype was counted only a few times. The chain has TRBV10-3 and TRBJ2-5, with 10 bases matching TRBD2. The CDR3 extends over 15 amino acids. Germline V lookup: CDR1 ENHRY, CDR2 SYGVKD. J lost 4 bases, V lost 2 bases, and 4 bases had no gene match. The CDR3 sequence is CAISEGLAALETQYF. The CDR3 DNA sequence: TGTGCCATCAGTGAGGGACTAGCGGCCCTAGAGACCCAGTACTTC.

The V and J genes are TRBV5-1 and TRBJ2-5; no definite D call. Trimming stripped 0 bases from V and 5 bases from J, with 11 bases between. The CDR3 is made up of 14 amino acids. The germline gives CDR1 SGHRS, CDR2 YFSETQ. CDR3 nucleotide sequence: TGCGCCAGCAGCTTGGCCCGGTCCCAGGAGACCCAGTACTTC. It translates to CASSLARSQETQYF.